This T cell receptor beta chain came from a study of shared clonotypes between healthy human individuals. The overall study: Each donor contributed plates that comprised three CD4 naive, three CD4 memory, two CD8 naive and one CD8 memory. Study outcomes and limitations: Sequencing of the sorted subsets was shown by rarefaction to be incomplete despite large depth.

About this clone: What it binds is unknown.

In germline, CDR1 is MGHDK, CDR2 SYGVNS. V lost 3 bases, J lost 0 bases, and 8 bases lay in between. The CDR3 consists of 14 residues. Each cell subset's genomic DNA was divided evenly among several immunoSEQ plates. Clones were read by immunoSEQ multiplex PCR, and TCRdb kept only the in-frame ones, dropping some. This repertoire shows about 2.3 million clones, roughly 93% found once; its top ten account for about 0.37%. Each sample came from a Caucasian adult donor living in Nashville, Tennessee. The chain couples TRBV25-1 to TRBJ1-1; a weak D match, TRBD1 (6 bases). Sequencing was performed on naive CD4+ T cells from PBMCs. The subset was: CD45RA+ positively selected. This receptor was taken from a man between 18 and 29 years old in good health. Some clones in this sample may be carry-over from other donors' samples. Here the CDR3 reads CASSDRTVNTEAFF. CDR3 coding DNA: TGTGCCAGCAGTGACCGGACAGTGAACACTGAAGCTTTCTTT.